This TCR beta chain was documented in a study of brain T cells in children with intractable seizures. Findings of the study overall: Pre- and post-surgery blood differed in depth, so pre-surgery absences may be undersampling. Viral specificity was inferred only from CDR3 similarity; HCMV serostatus was unknown.

Here immunoSEQ multiplex PCR was the method, and the copy in TCRdb shows in-frame clones only, minus some. The table shows roughly 120,000 clones, with 90% to 95% occurring only once. Turning to this clone: The antigen is unknown.

With V trimmed by 4 bases and J by 0 bases, 2 bases remained unmatched. Germline CDR1 is LGHNA and CDR2 is YSLEER. There are 14 residues in the CDR3. Sequencing was limited to surgery cases with top T cell transcript signatures in brain tissue. Before surgery, patients took at least one anti-epileptic drug. This sequence joins TRBV4-3 and TRBJ2-7; 8 nucleotides align to TRBD2. The sequence was collected from a boy in the first two years of life with hemimegalencephaly and intractable seizures. The sample consisted of peripheral blood, taken at surgery. CDR3 nucleotides: TGCGCCAGCAGCCGGCTAGCGGGCTCCTACGAGCAGTACTTC. Translation gives CASSRLAGSYEQYF.